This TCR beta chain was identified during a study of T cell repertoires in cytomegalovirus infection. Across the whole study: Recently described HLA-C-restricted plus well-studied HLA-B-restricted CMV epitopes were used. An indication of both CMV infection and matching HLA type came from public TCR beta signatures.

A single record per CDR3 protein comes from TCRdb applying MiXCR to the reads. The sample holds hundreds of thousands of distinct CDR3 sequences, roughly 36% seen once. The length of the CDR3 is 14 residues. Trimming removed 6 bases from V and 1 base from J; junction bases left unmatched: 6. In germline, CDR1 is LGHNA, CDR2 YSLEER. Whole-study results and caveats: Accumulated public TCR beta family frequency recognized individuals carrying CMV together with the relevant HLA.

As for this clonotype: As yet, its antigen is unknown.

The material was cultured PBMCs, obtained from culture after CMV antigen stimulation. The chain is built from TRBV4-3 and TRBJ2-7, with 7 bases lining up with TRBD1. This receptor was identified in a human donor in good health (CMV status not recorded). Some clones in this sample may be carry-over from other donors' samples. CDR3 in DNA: TGCGCCAGCAGGGCGACAGGGAGATCCTACGAGCAGTACTTC. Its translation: CASRATGRSYEQYF.